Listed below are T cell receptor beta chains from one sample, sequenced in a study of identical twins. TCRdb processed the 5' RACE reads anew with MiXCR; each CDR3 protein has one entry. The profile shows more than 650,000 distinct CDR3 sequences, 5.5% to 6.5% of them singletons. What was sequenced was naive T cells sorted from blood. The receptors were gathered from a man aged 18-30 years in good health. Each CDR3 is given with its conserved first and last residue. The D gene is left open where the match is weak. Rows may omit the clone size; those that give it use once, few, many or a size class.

CDR3aa: CASGLQGISNQPQHF
CDR3nt: TGTGCCAGCGGATTACAGGGAATCAGCAATCAGCCCCAGCATTTT
d_gene: NA
abundance: many
j_gene: TRBJ1-5
v_gene: TRBV12-3/TRBV12-4

CDR3aa: CSVGGTATDTQYF
CDR3nt: TGCAGCGTTGGAGGGACAGCCACAGATACGCAGTATTTT
d_gene: TRBD1
abundance: few
j_gene: TRBJ2-3
v_gene: TRBV29-1

CDR3aa: CASSYSTQREGRGEQFF
CDR3nt: TGTGCCAGCAGTTACTCGACCCAGCGGGAGGGCCGGGGCGAGCAGTTCTTC
d_gene: TRBD2
abundance: NA
j_gene: TRBJ2-1
v_gene: TRBV6-5

CDR3aa: CASSGGLAGVWSEQFF
CDR3nt: TGCGCCAGCAGTGGGGGACTAGCGGGAGTCTGGAGTGAGCAGTTCTTC
d_gene: TRBD2
abundance: many
j_gene: TRBJ2-1
v_gene: TRBV10-1

CDR3aa: CSAAGTGSYETQYF
CDR3nt: TGCAGCGCCGCCGGGACAGGGAGTTACGAGACCCAGTACTTC
d_gene: TRBD1
abundance: many
j_gene: TRBJ2-5
v_gene: TRBV29-1

CDR3aa: CASSWDRAAEAFF
CDR3nt: TGCGCCAGCAGCTGGGACAGGGCGGCTGAAGCTTTCTTT
d_gene: TRBD1
abundance: many
j_gene: TRBJ1-1
v_gene: TRBV5-1

CDR3aa: CATSDGGLAGDYNEQFF
CDR3nt: TGTGCCACCAGTGATGGGGGACTAGCGGGAGACTACAATGAGCAGTTCTTC
d_gene: TRBD2
abundance: many
j_gene: TRBJ2-1
v_gene: TRBV24-1

CDR3aa: CAINLQQSSYNEQFF
CDR3nt: TGTGCCATCAATCTCCAACAGAGCTCCTACAATGAGCAGTTCTTC
d_gene: NA
abundance: few
j_gene: TRBJ2-1
v_gene: TRBV10-3

CDR3aa: CASSLSGTGGLNSPLHF
CDR3nt: TGTGCCAGCAGCTTGAGTGGGACAGGGGGCCTTAATTCACCCCTCCACTTT
d_gene: TRBD1
abundance: NA
j_gene: TRBJ1-6
v_gene: TRBV5-5

CDR3aa: CECRRGGTEAFF
CDR3nt: TGCGAGTGCCGGCGGGGGGGCACTGAAGCTTTCTTT
d_gene: NA
abundance: many
j_gene: TRBJ1-1
v_gene: TRBV20-1

CDR3aa: CSARKGSGNTIYF
CDR3nt: TGCAGTGCTAGAAAAGGCTCTGGAAACACCATATATTTT
d_gene: NA
abundance: many
j_gene: TRBJ1-3
v_gene: TRBV20-1

CDR3aa: CASSLTLAGNTGELFF
CDR3nt: TGTGCCAGCAGCTTGACGCTAGCGGGAAACACCGGGGAGCTGTTTTTT
d_gene: TRBD2
abundance: few
j_gene: TRBJ2-2
v_gene: TRBV7-9

CDR3aa: CATSEWASGSPDTQYF
CDR3nt: TGTGCCACCAGTGAATGGGCTAGCGGGAGCCCAGATACGCAGTATTTT
d_gene: TRBD2
abundance: many
j_gene: TRBJ2-3
v_gene: TRBV24-1

CDR3aa: CASRAWASGNNEQFF
CDR3nt: TGTGCCAGCAGGGCGTGGGCTAGCGGAAACAATGAGCAGTTCTTC
d_gene: TRBD2
abundance: many
j_gene: TRBJ2-1
v_gene: TRBV12-3/TRBV12-4

CDR3aa: CASSPGQGFPYNEQFF
CDR3nt: TGTGCCAGCAGCCCGGGACAGGGGTTTCCCTACAATGAGCAGTTCTTC
d_gene: TRBD1
abundance: NA
j_gene: TRBJ2-1
v_gene: TRBV11-2

CDR3aa: CSASPGLAETQYF
CDR3nt: TGCAGTGCTAGCCCGGGACTAGCGGAGACCCAGTACTTC
d_gene: TRBD2
abundance: many
j_gene: TRBJ2-5
v_gene: TRBV20-1

CDR3aa: CASTSRIPPGRLNYGYTF
CDR3nt: TGTGCCAGCACCTCACGAATCCCTCCGGGACGGCTGAACTATGGCTACACCTTC
d_gene: NA
abundance: many
j_gene: TRBJ1-2
v_gene: TRBV12-3/TRBV12-4

CDR3aa: CATVGGTGELFF
CDR3nt: TGTGCCACCGTCGGGGGCACCGGGGAGCTGTTTTTT
d_gene: NA
abundance: many
j_gene: TRBJ2-2
v_gene: TRBV27

CDR3aa: CASSVEGGQNTEAFF
CDR3nt: TGTGCCAGCAGCGTAGAGGGGGGGCAGAACACTGAAGCTTTCTTT
d_gene: NA
abundance: few
j_gene: TRBJ1-1
v_gene: TRBV9

CDR3aa: CASSSSPADTQYF
CDR3nt: TGTGCCAGCAGCTCCTCCCCGGCAGATACGCAGTATTTT
d_gene: NA
abundance: many
j_gene: TRBJ2-3
v_gene: TRBV9

CDR3aa: CATGQGAKETQYF
CDR3nt: TGTGCCACCGGACAGGGGGCTAAAGAGACCCAGTACTTC
d_gene: TRBD1
abundance: many
j_gene: TRBJ2-5
v_gene: TRBV10-3

CDR3aa: CASSLRTPYEQYF
CDR3nt: TGTGCCAGCAGTTTACGGACTCCCTACGAGCAGTACTTC
d_gene: NA
abundance: many
j_gene: TRBJ2-7
v_gene: TRBV28

CDR3aa: CAISESPGVETQYF
CDR3nt: TGTGCCATCAGTGAGTCGCCGGGAGTGGAGACCCAGTACTTC
d_gene: NA
abundance: many
j_gene: TRBJ2-5
v_gene: TRBV10-3

CDR3aa: CASSDRAGAFGTDTQYF
CDR3nt: TGTGCCAGCAGCGACCGAGCGGGAGCTTTTGGCACAGATACGCAGTATTTT
d_gene: TRBD2
abundance: few
j_gene: TRBJ2-3
v_gene: TRBV11-2

CDR3aa: CASSQDTSEAFF
CDR3nt: TGCGCCAGCAGCCAAGATACCTCTGAAGCTTTCTTT
d_gene: NA
abundance: many
j_gene: TRBJ1-1
v_gene: TRBV4-1

CDR3aa: CASSYSLAGGPDTQYF
CDR3nt: TGTGCCAGCAGTTACTCACTAGCGGGAGGGCCAGATACGCAGTATTTT
d_gene: TRBD2
abundance: few
j_gene: TRBJ2-3
v_gene: TRBV6-5

CDR3aa: CASSSFGTLPTDTQYF
CDR3nt: TGTGCCAGCAGCTCTTTCGGGACCCTTCCCACAGATACGCAGTATTTT
d_gene: NA
abundance: few
j_gene: TRBJ2-3
v_gene: TRBV7-2

CDR3aa: CASSWGPYTDTQYF
CDR3nt: TGTGCCAGCTCATGGGGACCATACACAGATACGCAGTATTTT
d_gene: NA
abundance: few
j_gene: TRBJ2-3
v_gene: TRBV18

CDR3aa: CSARDWLDWEQFF
CDR3nt: TGCAGTGCTAGAGATTGGCTAGACTGGGAGCAGTTCTTC
d_gene: NA
abundance: few
j_gene: TRBJ2-1
v_gene: TRBV20-1

CDR3aa: CASSIGLAGGYEQYF
CDR3nt: TGTGCCAGCAGTATTGGACTAGCGGGAGGCTACGAGCAGTACTTC
d_gene: TRBD2
abundance: few
j_gene: TRBJ2-7
v_gene: TRBV27

CDR3aa: CAISEWASGKDEQFF
CDR3nt: TGTGCCATCAGTGAATGGGCTAGCGGGAAGGATGAGCAGTTCTTC
d_gene: TRBD2
abundance: many
j_gene: TRBJ2-1
v_gene: TRBV10-3

CDR3aa: CSARSGGAPMNTEAFF
CDR3nt: TGCAGTGCTAGAAGTGGCGGGGCCCCTATGAACACTGAAGCTTTCTTT
d_gene: NA
abundance: few
j_gene: TRBJ1-1
v_gene: TRBV20-1